The sequence of this T cell receptor (beta chain) was determined in a study of shared clonotypes between healthy human individuals. Concerning this clone itself: Its antigen is unknown.

Deep-level settings were used for running the assay. The method was immunoSEQ multiplex PCR; TCRdb's version includes in-frame clones alone and lacks a portion of them. The sample lists under 850,000 clones, 80% to 95% occurring once. The CDR3 consists of 15 residues. Germline V gives CDR1 MNHEY, CDR2 SMNVEV (reference sequence). The junction had 11 bases not matched to a gene; V was cut back by 6 bases and J by 5 bases. CD45RO-negative cells were positively selected for CCR7, leaving out terminally differentiated effector memory CD45RA+ cells. Study-level points and caveats: Naive subsets generally had larger estimated richness than memory subsets. Researchers sampled only blood; tissue repertoires likely differ. Relative to their counterparts shared across all four donors, non-shared clonotypes exhibited diminished generation probabilities.

This chain uses TRBV27 with TRBJ2-7; 9 bases are a match to TRBD1. The TCR sequence derives from a young man in good health. The sequenced material came from naive CD8+ T cells sorted from blood. CDR3 sequence reads: CASRVFGTGTDEQYF. For the CDR3, the DNA is TGTGCCAGCAGAGTCTTTGGGACAGGGACCGACGAGCAGTACTTC.